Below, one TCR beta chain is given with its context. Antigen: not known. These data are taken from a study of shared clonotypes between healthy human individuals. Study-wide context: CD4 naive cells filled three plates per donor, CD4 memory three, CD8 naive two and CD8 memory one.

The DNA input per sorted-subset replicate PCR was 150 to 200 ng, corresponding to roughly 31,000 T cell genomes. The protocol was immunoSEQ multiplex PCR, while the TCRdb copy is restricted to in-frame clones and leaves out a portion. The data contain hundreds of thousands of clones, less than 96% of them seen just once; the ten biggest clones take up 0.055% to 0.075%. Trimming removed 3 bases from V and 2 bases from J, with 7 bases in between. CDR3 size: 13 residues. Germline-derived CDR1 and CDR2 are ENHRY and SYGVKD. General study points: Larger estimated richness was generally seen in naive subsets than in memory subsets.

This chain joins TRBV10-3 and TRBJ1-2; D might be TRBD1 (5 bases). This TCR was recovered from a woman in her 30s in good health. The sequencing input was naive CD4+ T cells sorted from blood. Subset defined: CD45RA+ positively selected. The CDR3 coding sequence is TGTGCCATCAGTGAAGGGGCCAACTATGGCTACACCTTC. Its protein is CAISEGANYGYTF.